This passage covers 20 T cell receptor beta chains from one sample sequenced in a study of tumor-infiltrating lymphocytes in primary liver carcinoma (dated by TCRdb to between 2016 and 2019). Sequenced using an Illumina HiSeq 2500. Starting from about 550 ng total RNA, TCRbeta-specific cDNA was produced by reverse transcription with a constant-region primer and ProtoScript II reverse transcriptase. TCRbeta libraries were built with three nested multiplex PCR rounds, a slightly modified ARM-PCR procedure. Each of the first two PCR rounds ran for about 10 cycles and used multiplex TRBV1-TRBV30 forward primers together with a Cbeta reverse primer. In TCRdb, the public reads were trimmed at Q25 with fastp and aligned with MiXCR, with productive beta chains retained. Each CDR3 protein gets just one entry, which takes the most common genes and DNA from the rows behind it. The sample records 60,000 or so distinct CDR3 sequences, less than 85% of which are singletons. Roughly three fifths of the sample rests with the top ten.

Total RNA and DNA were co-extracted without cell sorting from around 20-30 mg of bulk tissue using the AllPrep DNA/RNA mini kit. Sequenced material: liver tumor tissue from sampling region 2. The sample's cell subset or site label, in plain terms: tumor region T2, inferior pole. All receptors derive from a man aged 35 to 55 with primary liver carcinoma and hepatitis B virus infection.

In this sample, this clonotype turned up once. No conserved phenylalanine or tryptophan is present at the end of the CDR3, so a read error is the likely explanation. This chain joins TRBV6-5 and TRBJ2-1, with TRBD2 as a possible D gene (5 bases). Germline CDR1 reads MNHEY; CDR2 reads SVGAGI. Trimming stripped 2 bases from V and 5 bases from J, with 13 bases between. The length of the CDR3 is 15 residues. The CDR3 reads CASSYGSNFNNEQFS. In DNA, the CDR3 is TGTGCCAGCAGTTACGGGAGCAACTTTAACAATGAGCAGTTCTCC.

As concerns this clonotype: One junction end disagrees with the germline gene, perhaps due to a read error. The V and J genes are TRBV4-2 and TRBJ2-3; 10 bases map to TRBD2. This CDR3 has 18 amino acids. Germline V gives CDR1 LGHNA, CDR2 YNFKEQ. CDR3 residues: CARSQVAHLAGATGTQYF. For the CDR3, the DNA is TGTGCCAGAAGCCAAGTGGCGCATCTAGCGGGAGCGACAGGTACGCAGTATTTT.

On this clonotype itself: A much larger clone is a single base away; this may be a read error. The rearrangement links TRBV28 to TRBJ2-5; 10 nucleotides match TRBD1. CDR1 is MDHEN and CDR2 is SYDVKM in the germline V gene. The CDR3 loop spans 15 amino acids. The CDR3 loop is CATSPGQGERETQYF. CDR3 DNA sequence: TGTGCCACCAGTCCCGGACAGGGGGAGAGAGAGACCCAGTACTTC.

The rearrangement joins TRBV29-1 to TRBJ2-7; D possibly corresponds to TRBD1 (6 bases). The CDR3 extends over 14 amino acids. Germline V lookup: CDR1 SQVTM, CDR2 ANQGSEA. The CDR3 is CDVFLGTSAYEQYF. The CDR3 DNA reads TGCGACGTTTTCTTGGGGACAAGCGCCTACGAGCAGTACTTC.

J is TRBJ2-2 and V is TRBV5-5, with 10 bases aligning to TRBD2. Germline CDR1 and CDR2: SGHKS and YYEKEE (reference sequence). The CDR3 loop spans 15 amino acids. After removal of 5 bases from V and 3 bases from J, the junction contained 4 bases not matched to a gene. The CDR3 loop reads CASSGTSVYTGELFF. CDR3 in DNA: TGTGCCAGCAGTGGGACTAGCGTCTACACCGGGGAGCTGTTTTTT.

This clonotype was counted at least ten times. The rearrangement uses TRBV29-1 and TRBJ1-5, with a possible D match to TRBD1 (5 bases). The V end was cut by 4 bases, the J end by 7 bases, with 11 bases between. The CDR3 is made up of 12 amino acids. CDR1 and CDR2 (germline): SQVTM, ANQGSEA. The CDR3 spells CSVAQGGQPQHF. CDR3 nucleotides: TGCAGCGTTGCTCAGGGAGGGCAGCCCCAGCATTTT.

Concerning this clonotype itself: At one boundary the junction diverges from the germline segment, which might be a read error. The chain employs TRBV11-2 and TRBJ2-5; D perhaps matches TRBD2 (5 bases). This CDR3 comprises 16 residues. Germline V gene sequence: CDR1 SGHAT, CDR2 FQNNGV. The CDR3 is CTSSQTPGGWKETRYF. In nucleotides, the CDR3 is TGTACCAGCAGCCAAACTCCCGGCGGGTGGAAAGAGACCCGGTACTTC.

Turning to this clonotype: A much larger clone sits a single nucleotide away, making a read error possible. The chain links TRBV5-1 to TRBJ1-4; 9 nucleotides line up with TRBD1. V trimming: 9 bases; J trimming: 3 bases; junction bases outside the gene matches: 9. Germline values: CDR1 SGHRS, CDR2 YFSETQ. The CDR3 runs to 15 residues. The CDR3 bases are TGCGCCAACAGATATGGACAGGGGTCTAATGAAAAACTGTTTTTT. Its translation is CANRYGQGSNEKLFF.

The chain combines TRBV4-1 with TRBJ1-5; D unresolved. The CDR3 is 14 residues long. CDR1 MGHRA and CDR2 YSYEKL come from the germline V gene. For the CDR3, the DNA is TGCGTCGGCAGCCAACACAACGCGCCCGTGGCCCAGCATTTT. Translated, it gives CVGSQHNAPVAQHF.

The count of this clonotype is one. The genes are TRBV10-2 and TRBJ1-5; D not resolved. Germline CDR1 and CDR2: WSHSY and SAAADI. With 3 bases removed from V and 0 bases from J, the gap between germline ends came to 9 bases. This CDR3 comprises 15 residues. The CDR3 loop reads CASSEQSNSNQPQHF. The CDR3 DNA sequence: TGCGCCAGCAGTGAACAGTCCAATAGCAATCAGCCCCAGCATTTT.

As concerns this clonotype: This may come from a read error, since a much larger clone is one base off. The rearrangement joins TRBV5-4 to TRBJ2-3; D is perhaps TRBD1 or TRBD2 (5 bases each). CDR3 size: 12 residues. CDR1 SGHNT and CDR2 YYREEE come from the germline V gene (reference sequence). The CDR3 here is CATRGVTGTQYF. The CDR3 DNA sequence: TGTGCCACCCGGGGAGTCACAGGTACGCAGTATTTT.

With respect to this clonotype: A much larger clone differs from this one at a single base, so this may be a read error. This rearrangement joins TRBV28 to TRBJ2-7; the match to TRBD1 covers 7 bases. The CDR3 has 14 amino acids. The germline gives CDR1 MDHEN, CDR2 SYDVKM. This CDR3 reads CASSFTGASYEHYF. CDR3 DNA: TGTGCCAGCAGTTTTACAGGGGCCTCCTACGAGCACTACTTC.

To note about this clonotype: One junction end disagrees with the germline gene, perhaps due to a read error. The rearrangement joins TRBV6-5 to TRBJ2-7, with D uncertain. The germline CDR1 and CDR2 sequences are MNHEY and SVGAGI. The length of the CDR3 is 13 residues. The CDR3 DNA sequence: TGTTCCAGCAGTTTCTCAACATCTTACGAACAGTACTTC. The encoded protein is CSSSFSTSYEQYF.

Concerning this clonotype: The junction shows a germline mismatch at one end, possibly a read error. CDR3 DNA sequence: TGCGCCAGTAGCTTAGCGGGAACCTACGAGCAGTACTTC. This translates into CASSLAGTYEQYF. The chain uses TRBV5-1 and TRBJ2-7; 8 bases agree with TRBD2. CDR3 length equals 13 residues. Germline assignment: CDR1 SGHRS and CDR2 YFSETQ.

The table lists this clonotype with many counts. The chain recombines TRBV29-1 with TRBJ1-1; TRBD1 might be the D (6 bases). The CDR3 consists of 14 residues. V was pared by 4 bases and J by 2 bases, with 14 bases between. Germline loops: CDR1 SQVTM, CDR2 ANQGSEA. The DNA of the CDR3 is TGCAGCGTTGTCGGGGGGCGCAGAAACACTGAAGCTTTCTTT. Protein sequence: CSVVGGRRNTEAFF.

As to this clonotype: An end of the junction differs from the germline gene, which may be a read error. This chain joins TRBV11-2 and TRBJ2-1, with D unresolved. The length of the CDR3 is 12 residues. Germline V CDR1 and CDR2: SGHAT, FQNNGV. The CDR3, as DNA: TGTGTCAGCAGCTCTAGTCTTTCTGAGCAGTTCTTC. Protein product: CVSSSSLSEQFF.

Details on this clonotype: The conserved phenylalanine or tryptophan normally closing the CDR3 is absent here, so this likely arose from a read error. The chain carries TRBV11-2 and TRBJ2-1; weak D call: TRBD2 (5 bases). CDR3 length equals 12 residues. Germline assignment: CDR1 SGHAT and CDR2 FQNNGV. The CDR3 sequence is CVSSSIGIAQFL. The CDR3 DNA sequence: TGTGTCAGCAGCTCGATCGGGATTGCGCAGTTCTTA.

This chain joins TRBV11-2 and TRBJ2-2; D is ambiguous. The CDR3 spans 14 residues. Trimming took 5 bases from V and 9 from J, leaving 16 bases between them. Germline assignment: CDR1 SGHAT and CDR2 FQNNGV. The CDR3 nucleotides read TGTGCCAGCAGCCCGGGCCATTGGGCCTGGGAGCTGTTTTTT. Amino acid sequence: CASSPGHWAWELFF.

This chain connects TRBV12-3 or TRBV12-4 to TRBJ2-3; perhaps TRBD2 as D (6 bases). Trimming took 5 bases from V and 2 from J, leaving 17 bases between them. The CDR3 contains 16 residues. CDR3 DNA sequence: TGTGCCAGCAGTATTTCTTCGGCGGGACCCACAGATACGCAGTATTTT. Protein product: CASSISSAGPTDTQYF.

For this clonotype: A much larger clone lies one base from this, so it may be a read error. The genes are TRBV7-8 and TRBJ2-7; D remains unclear. CDR1 is SGHVS and CDR2 is FQNEAQ in the germline V gene. The CDR3 has 11 residues. Written as DNA, the CDR3 is TGTGCCAGCAGCTTATCCTACGAGCAGCACTTC. Its translation is CASSLSYEQHF.